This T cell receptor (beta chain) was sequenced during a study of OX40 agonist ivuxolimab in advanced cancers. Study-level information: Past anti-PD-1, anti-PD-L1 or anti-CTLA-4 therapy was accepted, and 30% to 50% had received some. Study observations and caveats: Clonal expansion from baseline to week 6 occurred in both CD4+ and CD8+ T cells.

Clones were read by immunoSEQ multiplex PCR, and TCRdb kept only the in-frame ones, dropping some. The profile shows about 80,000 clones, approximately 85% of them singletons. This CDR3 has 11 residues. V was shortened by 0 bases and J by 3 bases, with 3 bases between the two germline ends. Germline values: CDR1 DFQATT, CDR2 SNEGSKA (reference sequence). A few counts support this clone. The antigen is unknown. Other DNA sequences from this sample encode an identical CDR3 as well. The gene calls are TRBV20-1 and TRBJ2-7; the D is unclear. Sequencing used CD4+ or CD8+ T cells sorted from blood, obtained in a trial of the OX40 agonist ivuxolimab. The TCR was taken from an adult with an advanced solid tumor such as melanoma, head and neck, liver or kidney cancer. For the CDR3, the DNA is TGCAGTGCTAGAGACAGCTACGAGCAGTACTTC. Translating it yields CSARDSYEQYF.